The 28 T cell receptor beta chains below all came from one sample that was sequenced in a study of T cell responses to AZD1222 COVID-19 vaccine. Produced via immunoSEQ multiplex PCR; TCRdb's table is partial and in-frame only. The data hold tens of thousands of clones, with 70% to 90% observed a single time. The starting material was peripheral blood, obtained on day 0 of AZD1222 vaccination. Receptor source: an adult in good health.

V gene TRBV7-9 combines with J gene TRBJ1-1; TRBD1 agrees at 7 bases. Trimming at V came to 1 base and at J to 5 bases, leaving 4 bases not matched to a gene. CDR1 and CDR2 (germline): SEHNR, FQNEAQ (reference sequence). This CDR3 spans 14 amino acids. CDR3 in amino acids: CASSLGQGSTEAFF. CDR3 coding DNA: TGTGCCAGCAGCTTAGGACAGGGATCAACTGAAGCTTTCTTT.

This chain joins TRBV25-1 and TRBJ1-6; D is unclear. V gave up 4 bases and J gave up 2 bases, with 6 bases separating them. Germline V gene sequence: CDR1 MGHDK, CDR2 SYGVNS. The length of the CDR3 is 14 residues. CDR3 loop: CASSVGTYNSPLHF. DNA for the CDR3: TGTGCCAGCAGTGTCGGGACCTATAATTCACCCCTCCACTTT. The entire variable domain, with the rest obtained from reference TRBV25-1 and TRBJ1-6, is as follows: EADIYQTPRYLVIGTGKKITLECSQTMGHDKMYWYQQDPGMELHLIHYSYGVNSTEKGDLSSESTVSRIRTEHFPLTLESARPSHTSQYLCASSVGTYNSPLHFGNGTRLTVT.

The CDR3 DNA reads TGTGCCAGCAGTTTAACGGGCTCCTACAATGAGCAGTTCTTC. Its protein is CASSLTGSYNEQFF. The chain employs TRBV28 and TRBJ2-1; D unresolved. Germline V CDR1 and CDR2: MDHEN, SYDVKM. Trimming shortened V by 2 bases and J by 0 bases, and 5 bases separated the two germline ends. The length of the CDR3 is 14 residues.

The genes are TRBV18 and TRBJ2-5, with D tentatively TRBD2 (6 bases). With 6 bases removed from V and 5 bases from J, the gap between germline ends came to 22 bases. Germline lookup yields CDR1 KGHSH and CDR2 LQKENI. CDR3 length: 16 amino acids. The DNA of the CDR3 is TGTGCCAGCTCGCCGACGAGGGGAGGAGGTTTGGAGACCCAGTACTTC. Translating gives CASSPTRGGGLETQYF.

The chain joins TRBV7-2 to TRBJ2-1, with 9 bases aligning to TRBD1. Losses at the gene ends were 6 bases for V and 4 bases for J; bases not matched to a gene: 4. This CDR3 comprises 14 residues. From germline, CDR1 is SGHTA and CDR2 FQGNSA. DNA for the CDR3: TGTGCCAGCAGTTTGGACAGGGGATACAATGAGCAGTTCTTC. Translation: CASSLDRGYNEQFF.

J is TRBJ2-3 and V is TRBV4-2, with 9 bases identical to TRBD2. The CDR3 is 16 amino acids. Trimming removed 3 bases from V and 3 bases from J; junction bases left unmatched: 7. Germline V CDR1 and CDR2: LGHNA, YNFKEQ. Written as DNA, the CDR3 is TGTGCCAGCAGCCAGGGGCGGGAGGGCCCGACAGATACGCAGTATTTT. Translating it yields CASSQGREGPTDTQYF.

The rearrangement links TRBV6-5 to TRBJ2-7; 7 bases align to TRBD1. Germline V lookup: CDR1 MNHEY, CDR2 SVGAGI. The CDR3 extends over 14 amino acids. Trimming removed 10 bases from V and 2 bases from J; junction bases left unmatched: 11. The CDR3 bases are TGTGCCACCCACCCCCCGACAGGGACCTACGAGCAGTACTTC. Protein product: CATHPPTGTYEQYF.

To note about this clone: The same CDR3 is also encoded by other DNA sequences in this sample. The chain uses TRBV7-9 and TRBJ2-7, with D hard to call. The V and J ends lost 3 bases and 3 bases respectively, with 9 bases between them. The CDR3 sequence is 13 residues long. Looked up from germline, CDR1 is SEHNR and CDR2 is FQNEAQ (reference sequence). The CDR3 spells CASSFSESYEQYF. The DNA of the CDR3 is TGTGCCAGCAGCTTTTCTGAGAGCTACGAGCAGTACTTC.

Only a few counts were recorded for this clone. CDR3 loop: CASSLVRGITDSPLHF. CDR3 coding DNA: TGTGCCAGCAGCTTGGTTAGGGGAATAACGGATTCACCCCTCCACTTT. This chain connects TRBV5-4 to TRBJ1-6, with D perhaps TRBD1 (5 bases). The CDR3 spans 16 residues. Germline assignment: CDR1 SGHNT and CDR2 YYREEE (reference sequence). Between the trimmed V and J ends, which lost 0 bases and 8 bases, there was a span of 15 bases.

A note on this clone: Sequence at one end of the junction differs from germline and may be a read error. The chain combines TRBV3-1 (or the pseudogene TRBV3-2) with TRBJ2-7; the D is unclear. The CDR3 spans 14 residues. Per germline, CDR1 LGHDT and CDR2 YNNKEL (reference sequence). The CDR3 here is CASSQGVPATNVDF. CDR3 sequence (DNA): TGTGCCAGCAGCCAAGGGGTTCCAGCGACCAACGTAGACTTC.

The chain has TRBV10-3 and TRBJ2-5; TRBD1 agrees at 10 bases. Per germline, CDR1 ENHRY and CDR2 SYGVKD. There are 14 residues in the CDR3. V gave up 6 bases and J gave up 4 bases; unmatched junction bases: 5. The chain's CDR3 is CAIRTGGVGETQYF. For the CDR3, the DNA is TGTGCCATCAGGACAGGGGGCGTGGGAGAGACCCAGTACTTC.

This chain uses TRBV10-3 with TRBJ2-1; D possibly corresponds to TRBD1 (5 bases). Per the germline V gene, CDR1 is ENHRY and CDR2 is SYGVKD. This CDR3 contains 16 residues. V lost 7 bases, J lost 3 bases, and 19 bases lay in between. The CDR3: CAITPGLGQDYNEQFF. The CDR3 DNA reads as TGTGCCATCACCCCGGGCCTAGGACAAGACTACAATGAGCAGTTCTTC.

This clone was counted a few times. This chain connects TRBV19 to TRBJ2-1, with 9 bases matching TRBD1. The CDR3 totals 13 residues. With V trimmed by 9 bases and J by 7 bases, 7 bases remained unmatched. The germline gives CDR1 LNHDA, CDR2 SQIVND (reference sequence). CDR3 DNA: TGTGCCAGCACCGGGACAGGGTGGAATGAGCAGTTCTTC. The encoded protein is CASTGTGWNEQFF.

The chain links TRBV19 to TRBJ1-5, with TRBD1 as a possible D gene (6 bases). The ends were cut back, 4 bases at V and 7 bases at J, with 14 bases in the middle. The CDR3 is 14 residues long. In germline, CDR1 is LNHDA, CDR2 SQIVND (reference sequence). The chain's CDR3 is CASSTQGSGQPQHF. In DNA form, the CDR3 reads TGTGCCAGTAGTACACAGGGTTCAGGGCAGCCCCAGCATTTT.

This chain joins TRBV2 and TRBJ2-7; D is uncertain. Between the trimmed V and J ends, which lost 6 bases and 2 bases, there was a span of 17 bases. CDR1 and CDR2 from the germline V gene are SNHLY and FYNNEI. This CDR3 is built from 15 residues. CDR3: CASSPRAGLPYEQYF. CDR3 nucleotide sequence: TGTGCCAGCAGCCCCCGCGCCGGCCTACCCTACGAGCAGTACTTC.

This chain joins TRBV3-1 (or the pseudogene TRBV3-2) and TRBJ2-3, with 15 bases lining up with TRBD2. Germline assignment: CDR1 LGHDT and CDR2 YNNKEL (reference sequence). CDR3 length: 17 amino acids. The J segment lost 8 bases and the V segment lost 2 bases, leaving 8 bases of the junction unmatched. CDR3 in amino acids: CASSQPGLAGGTSTQYF. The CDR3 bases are TGTGCCAGCAGCCAACCTGGACTAGCGGGAGGGACGTCTACGCAGTATTTT.

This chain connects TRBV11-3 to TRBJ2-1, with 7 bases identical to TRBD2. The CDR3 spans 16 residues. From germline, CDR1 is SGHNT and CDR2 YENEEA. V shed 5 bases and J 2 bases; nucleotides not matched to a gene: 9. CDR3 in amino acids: CASSPGEGSAYNEQFF. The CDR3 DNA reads TGTGCCAGCAGCCCTGGGGAGGGAAGTGCCTACAATGAGCAGTTCTTC.

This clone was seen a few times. The CDR3 sequence: CASSMAPRNTEAFF. The CDR3 DNA reads as TGTGCCAGTAGTATGGCACCGCGGAACACTGAAGCTTTCTTT. The genes are TRBV19 and TRBJ1-1, with D unclear. Germline CDR1 and CDR2: LNHDA and SQIVND (reference sequence). V was clipped by 3 bases and J by 1 base, with 9 bases between them. This CDR3 region has 14 residues.

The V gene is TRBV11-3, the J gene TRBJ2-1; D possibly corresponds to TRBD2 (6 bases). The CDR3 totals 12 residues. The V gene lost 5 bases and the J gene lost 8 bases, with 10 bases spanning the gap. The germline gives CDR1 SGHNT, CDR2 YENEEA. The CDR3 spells CASSTRGDEQFF. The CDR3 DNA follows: TGTGCCAGCAGCACCCGCGGGGATGAGCAGTTCTTC.

The CDR3: CASSPVGVGYGYTF. In nucleotides, the CDR3 is TGCGCCAGCAGCCCCGTAGGAGTTGGCTATGGCTACACCTTC. V and J are TRBV5-1 and TRBJ1-2; the D is unclear. CDR1 SGHRS and CDR2 YFSETQ come from the germline V gene. The CDR3 spans 14 residues. With 4 bases removed from V and 4 bases from J, the gap between germline ends came to 14 bases. Filled out from reference TRBV5-1 and TRBJ1-2, the complete variable domain reads KAGVTQTPRYLIKTRGQQVTLSCSPISGHRSVSWYQQTPGQGLQFLFEYFSETQRNKGNFPGRFSGRQFSNSRSEMNVSTLELGDSALYLCASSPVGVGYGYTFGSGTRLTVV.

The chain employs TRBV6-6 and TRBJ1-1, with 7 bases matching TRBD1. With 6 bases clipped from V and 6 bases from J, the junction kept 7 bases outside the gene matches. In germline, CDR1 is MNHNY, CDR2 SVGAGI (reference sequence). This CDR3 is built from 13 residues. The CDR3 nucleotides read TGTGCCAGCAGGCAGGGGGGGTTCGCTGAAGCTTTCTTT. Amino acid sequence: CASRQGGFAEAFF.

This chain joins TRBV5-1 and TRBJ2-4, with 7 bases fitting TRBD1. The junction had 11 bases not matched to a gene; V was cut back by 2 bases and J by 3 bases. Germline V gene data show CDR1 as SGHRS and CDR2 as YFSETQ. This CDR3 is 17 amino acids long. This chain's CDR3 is CASSFRGYREDKNIQYF. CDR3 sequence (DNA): TGCGCCAGCAGCTTCAGGGGGTATCGAGAGGACAAAAACATTCAGTACTTC.

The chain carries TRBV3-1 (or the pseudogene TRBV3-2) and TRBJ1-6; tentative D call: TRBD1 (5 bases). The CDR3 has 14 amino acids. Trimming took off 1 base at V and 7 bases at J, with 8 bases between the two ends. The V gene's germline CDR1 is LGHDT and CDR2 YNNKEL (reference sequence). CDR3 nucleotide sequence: TGTGCCAGCAGCCAAGTGGGGCAGAATTCACCCCTCCACTTT. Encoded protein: CASSQVGQNSPLHF.

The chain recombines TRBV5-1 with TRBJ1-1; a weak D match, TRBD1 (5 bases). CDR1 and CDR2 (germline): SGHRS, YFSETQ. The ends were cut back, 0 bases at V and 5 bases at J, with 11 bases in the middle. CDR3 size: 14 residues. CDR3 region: CASSLEGRTTEAFF. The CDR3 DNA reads TGCGCCAGCAGCTTGGAGGGACGGACGACTGAAGCTTTCTTT.

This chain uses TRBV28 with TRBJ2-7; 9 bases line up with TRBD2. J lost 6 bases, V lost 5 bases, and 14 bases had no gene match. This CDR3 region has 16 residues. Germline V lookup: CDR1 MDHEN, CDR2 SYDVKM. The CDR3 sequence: CASSPRGSGRQGEQYF. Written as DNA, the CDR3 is TGTGCCAGCAGTCCCCGTGGTAGCGGGAGACAGGGCGAGCAGTACTTC.

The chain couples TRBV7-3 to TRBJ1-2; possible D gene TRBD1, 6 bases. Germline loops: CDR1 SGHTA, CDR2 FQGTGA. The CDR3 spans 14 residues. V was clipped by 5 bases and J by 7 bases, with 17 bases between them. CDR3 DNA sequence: TGTGCCAGCAGCCTGGGGGCGCAGGGTTTTGGCTACACCTTC. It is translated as CASSLGAQGFGYTF.

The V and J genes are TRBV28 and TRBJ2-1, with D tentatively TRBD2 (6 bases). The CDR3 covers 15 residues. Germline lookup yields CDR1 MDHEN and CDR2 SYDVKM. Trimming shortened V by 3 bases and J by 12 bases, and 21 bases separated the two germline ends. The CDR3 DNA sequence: TGTGCCAGCAGTTTTGCAGGGAGGACCCTCCAGTGGCAGTTCTTC. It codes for CASSFAGRTLQWQFF.

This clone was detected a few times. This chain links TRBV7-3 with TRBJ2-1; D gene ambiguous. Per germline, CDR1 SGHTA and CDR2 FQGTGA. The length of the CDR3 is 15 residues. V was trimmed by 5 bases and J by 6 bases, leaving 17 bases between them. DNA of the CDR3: TGTGCCAGCAGCCCCAGCCAGGTGGATATCAATGAGCAGTTCTTC. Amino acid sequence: CASSPSQVDINEQFF.